These T cell receptor beta chains were read from a single sample in a study of neurological immune-mediated disorders. TCRdb recomputed calls from the 5' RACE reads with MiXCR, one row per CDR3 protein. The sample consists of tens of thousands of distinct CDR3 sequences, about 9% of them appearing once. Sequences were obtained from PBMCs. The receptors originated from a man aged 45-65 years in good health. Each CDR3 is given without its conserved first and last residue. The order of the fields is clone size, J gene, V gene, CDR3 protein. Some rows mark clone size as missing; the rest say once, few, many or name a class of expanded clone.

- | TRBJ1-4 | TRBV18 | ASSPRGSQNREKLF
many | TRBJ2-7 | TRBV5-5 | ASSKMTGNYEQY
many | TRBJ2-3 | TRBV18 | ASSPLLDTQY
many | TRBJ2-6 | TRBV27 | ASSWTASGANVLT
many | TRBJ1-1 | TRBV6-5 | ASSYLDQGNTEAF
few | TRBJ2-5 | TRBV7-6 | ASSVRTEETQY
many | TRBJ2-7 | TRBV20-1 | SARALGGTYEQY
many | TRBJ1-1 | TRBV20-1 | SATGTGGFDTEAF
many | TRBJ1-3 | TRBV6-1 | ASSEGRTGASGNTIY
many | TRBJ1-2 | TRBV29-1 | SVTGSSNYGYT
many | TRBJ2-7 | TRBV5-1 | ASSLGDTRPTYEQY
many | TRBJ2-2 | TRBV4-1 | ASSQEASGRNTGELF
- | TRBJ2-1 | TRBV7-3 | ASSTLGTVSNEQF
- | TRBJ2-1 | TRBV5-1 | ASSLGQDHLQF
few | TRBJ2-5 | TRBV20-1 | SARGGTGLGTQY
many | TRBJ2-4 | TRBV7-2 | ASSLGFSGRDYSLAKNIQY
many | TRBJ1-6 | TRBV7-2 | ASSFSGMNSPLH
many | TRBJ2-1 | TRBV6-2/TRBV6-3 | ATKNSGGLNEQF
many | TRBJ1-1 | TRBV5-1 | ASSFQGAGNTEAF
many | TRBJ2-1 | TRBV5-6 | ASTQGANNEQF
many | TRBJ2-1 | TRBV5-1 | ASSLAPPIYNEQF